This TCR beta chain was captured in a study of regulatory T cells in long-lasting Graves disease. Looked up from germline, CDR1 is DFQATT and CDR2 is SNEGSKA (reference sequence). V lost 5 bases to trimming and J lost 0 bases; unmatched junction nucleotides: 5. The CDR3 consists of 14 residues. Arm-PCR of CDR3 regions with iRepertoire HTBI primers generated TCR beta libraries. TCRdb used MiXCR to reprocess the multiplex PCR reads, holding one entry per CDR3 protein. The sample lists around 400,000 distinct CDR3 sequences; 21% were seen once. Time point meaning: persistent/refractory GD, antithyroid drugs over 5 years with positive TRAb. Following extraction of RNA from PBMCs, that RNA was used to make the TCR library.

The TCR originated in a female donor with Graves disease. The V gene is TRBV20-1, the J gene TRBJ2-7; TRBD1 aligns across 9 bases. This specimen consisted of peripheral blood mononuclear cells (PBMCs), obtained when the disease was refractory, from a patient treated with antithyroid drugs. CDR3 amino acids: CSALRDRVSYEQYF. CDR3 in DNA: TGCAGTGCTCTCCGGGACAGGGTCTCCTACGAGCAGTACTTC.